This is a list of T cell receptor beta chains from one sample in a study of blood T cell repertoires in COVID-19. The repertoire was sequenced with immunoSEQ multiplex PCR; TCRdb's copy has only in-frame clones and lacks some. Of roughly 410,000 clones in the sample, approximately 87% were seen once. Sequences were obtained from peripheral blood. These TCRs come from an older woman with COVID-19, enrolled during active disease. The CDR3 runs from the conserved cysteine through the conserved F or W. Fields, in order: V gene, clone size, J gene, D gene, CDR3 DNA, CDR3 protein. D genes are given only for firm matches. Part of the rows lack a size; the others show once, few, many or a class for expanded clones.

V gene: TRBV11-2; clone size: once; J gene: TRBJ2-5; D gene: TRBD2; CDR3 DNA: TGTGCCAGCAGCCCCGGGACTAGCGACCAAGAGACCCAGTACTTC; CDR3 protein: CASSPGTSDQETQYF
V gene: TRBV18; clone size: once; J gene: TRBJ2-2; D gene: TRBD2; CDR3 DNA: TGTGCCAGCTCACCACGAATCGGGACTAGCGGGGTGAACACCGGGGAGCTGTTTTTT; CDR3 protein: CASSPRIGTSGVNTGELFF
V gene: TRBV28; clone size: -; J gene: TRBJ1-1; D gene: TRBD1; CDR3 DNA: TGTGCCAGCAGTTTACGGAGGGGGCTTTCGAACACTGAAGCTTTCTTT; CDR3 protein: CASSLRRGLSNTEAFF
V gene: TRBV14; clone size: -; J gene: TRBJ2-7; D gene: -; CDR3 DNA: TGTGCCAGCGGCACCGGGGGATCCTACGAGCAGTACTTC; CDR3 protein: CASGTGGSYEQYF
V gene: TRBV18; clone size: -; J gene: TRBJ1-3; D gene: -; CDR3 DNA: TGTGCCAGCTCCACTCGGGAGGCTGGAAACACCATATATTTT; CDR3 protein: CASSTREAGNTIYF
V gene: TRBV25-1; clone size: -; J gene: TRBJ1-2; D gene: -; CDR3 DNA: TGTGCCAGCAGTGAATTTTTGACAGACGGCTACACCTTC; CDR3 protein: CASSEFLTDGYTF
V gene: TRBV7-8; clone size: -; J gene: TRBJ1-2; D gene: TRBD1; CDR3 DNA: TGTGCCAGCAGCCGACGGACAGGGGATAATGGCTACACCTTC; CDR3 protein: CASSRRTGDNGYTF
V gene: TRBV3-1/TRBV3-2; clone size: -; J gene: TRBJ2-5; D gene: TRBD1; CDR3 DNA: TGTGCCAGCAGCAGACGACAGGGGCAAGAGACCCAGTACTTC; CDR3 protein: CASSRRQGQETQYF
V gene: TRBV7-8; clone size: -; J gene: TRBJ1-2; D gene: -; CDR3 DNA: TGTGCCAGCAGCTTAGCGGGGGGGCCTATCTATGGCTACACCTTC; CDR3 protein: CASSLAGGPIYGYTF
V gene: TRBV11-2; clone size: -; J gene: TRBJ2-7; D gene: -; CDR3 DNA: TGTGCCAGCAGCGTTATCGGGGGACCCTACGAGCAGTACTTC; CDR3 protein: CASSVIGGPYEQYF
V gene: TRBV2; clone size: once; J gene: TRBJ1-2; D gene: -; CDR3 DNA: TGTGCCAGCAGTGCCGGACAGTTTGGCTACACCTTC; CDR3 protein: CASSAGQFGYTF
V gene: TRBV19; clone size: -; J gene: TRBJ1-2; D gene: -; CDR3 DNA: TGTGCCACCGGGGGATGGGAGACTAACTATGGCTACACCTTC; CDR3 protein: CATGGWETNYGYTF
V gene: TRBV5-1; clone size: -; J gene: TRBJ1-5; D gene: -; CDR3 DNA: TGCGCCAGCAGCCAGGGTCTCAATCAGCCCCAGCATTTT; CDR3 protein: CASSQGLNQPQHF
V gene: TRBV6-5; clone size: -; J gene: TRBJ1-1; D gene: -; CDR3 DNA: TGTGCCAGCAGGTACACAGTGGGGGGACCTATTCCCCATGAGATCTTT; CDR3 protein: CASRYTVGGPIPHEIF
V gene: TRBV5-3; clone size: -; J gene: TRBJ1-2; D gene: -; CDR3 DNA: TGTGCCGGAAACGGGGGTAACTATGGCTACACCTTC; CDR3 protein: CAGNGGNYGYTF
V gene: TRBV5-4; clone size: -; J gene: TRBJ2-2; D gene: TRBD1; CDR3 DNA: TGTGCCAGCAGCGTCGGGACAGGGCTATCCGGGGAGCTGTTTTTT; CDR3 protein: CASSVGTGLSGELFF
V gene: TRBV7-6; clone size: -; J gene: TRBJ2-7; D gene: -; CDR3 DNA: TGTGCCAGCAGCTTAGTCGACGAGCAGTACTTC; CDR3 protein: CASSLVDEQYF
V gene: TRBV6-6; clone size: -; J gene: TRBJ1-1; D gene: TRBD1; CDR3 DNA: TGTGCCAGCACCCCAGGGACAGGGATGCGGACTGAAGCTTTCTTT; CDR3 protein: CASTPGTGMRTEAFF
V gene: TRBV4-1; clone size: few; J gene: TRBJ1-2; D gene: -; CDR3 DNA: TGCGCCAGCAGCCCAGCGGCTGTTCAGGTTGGCTACACCTTC; CDR3 protein: CASSPAAVQVGYTF
V gene: TRBV11-2; clone size: -; J gene: TRBJ1-1; D gene: -; CDR3 DNA: TGTGCCAGCAGCAATTCAGGGTACAGCGAAGCTTTCTTT; CDR3 protein: CASSNSGYSEAFF
V gene: TRBV7-7; clone size: once; J gene: TRBJ2-5; D gene: -; CDR3 DNA: TGTGCCAGCAGCCCTCAAATCAGGGAGACCCAGTACTTC; CDR3 protein: CASSPQIRETQYF
V gene: TRBV7-2; clone size: -; J gene: TRBJ2-2; D gene: TRBD1; CDR3 DNA: TGTGCCAGCAGCTATCAGTCGACAGGGGCCACCGGGGAGCTGTTTTTT; CDR3 protein: CASSYQSTGATGELFF
V gene: TRBV7-9; clone size: -; J gene: TRBJ1-4; D gene: TRBD1; CDR3 DNA: TGTGCCAGCTCCCAGGGGGATGAAAAACTGTTTTTT; CDR3 protein: CASSQGDEKLFF
V gene: TRBV2; clone size: -; J gene: TRBJ2-7; D gene: -; CDR3 DNA: TGTGCCAGCAGTACACCGTCCTACGAGCAGTACTTC; CDR3 protein: CASSTPSYEQYF
V gene: TRBV19; clone size: -; J gene: TRBJ2-7; D gene: TRBD1; CDR3 DNA: TGTGCCAGTAGTAGTCCCCGCGGTGAACAGGGGGCTGGGGAGCAGTACTTC; CDR3 protein: CASSSPRGEQGAGEQYF
V gene: TRBV5-1; clone size: -; J gene: TRBJ2-2; D gene: -; CDR3 DNA: TGCGCCAGCAGCTTAAAGCTAGCCTCGAGCACCGGGGAGCTGTTTTTT; CDR3 protein: CASSLKLASSTGELFF
V gene: TRBV7-2; clone size: -; J gene: TRBJ2-1; D gene: TRBD2; CDR3 DNA: TGTGCCAGCAGCAGCCCCGGGACTAGGAATGAGCAGTTCTTC; CDR3 protein: CASSSPGTRNEQFF
V gene: TRBV29-1; clone size: -; J gene: TRBJ2-2; D gene: -; CDR3 DNA: TGCAGCGTCGCTACTAAGTACACAGGGGAGGCCGGGGAGCTGTTTTTT; CDR3 protein: CSVATKYTGEAGELFF
V gene: TRBV6-5; clone size: -; J gene: TRBJ1-2; D gene: -; CDR3 DNA: TGTGCCAGCAGTTACTCTGCCGGGATCAACTATGGCTACACCTTC; CDR3 protein: CASSYSAGINYGYTF